This record covers a single T cell receptor beta chain. Its antigen is not identified. The UMIs carried a 6-nucleotide sample barcode, and they were added by template switching. TCRdb reprocessed the 5' RACE reads, with one entry per CDR3 protein and no DNA. The sample data list fewer than 450,000 distinct CDR3 sequences. The entry originates in a study of monozygotic twins with inflammatory bowel disease. Per the germline V gene, CDR1 is SGHTA and CDR2 is FQGNSA. The CDR3 consists of 15 residues. Study-wide results and limits: Varying immunosuppressive regimens may have increased patient repertoire variability.

No T cells were sorted before total RNA was taken from whole blood. The chain joins TRBV7-2 to TRBJ2-3; TCRdb's D gene call, TRBD1, goes unchecked for lack of DNA. The material sequenced was blood. This sequence originates from a human donor with ulcerative colitis or Crohn's disease, or a healthy co-twin of an affected twin (not recorded which). This CDR3 is CASSSQGYSTDTQYF.